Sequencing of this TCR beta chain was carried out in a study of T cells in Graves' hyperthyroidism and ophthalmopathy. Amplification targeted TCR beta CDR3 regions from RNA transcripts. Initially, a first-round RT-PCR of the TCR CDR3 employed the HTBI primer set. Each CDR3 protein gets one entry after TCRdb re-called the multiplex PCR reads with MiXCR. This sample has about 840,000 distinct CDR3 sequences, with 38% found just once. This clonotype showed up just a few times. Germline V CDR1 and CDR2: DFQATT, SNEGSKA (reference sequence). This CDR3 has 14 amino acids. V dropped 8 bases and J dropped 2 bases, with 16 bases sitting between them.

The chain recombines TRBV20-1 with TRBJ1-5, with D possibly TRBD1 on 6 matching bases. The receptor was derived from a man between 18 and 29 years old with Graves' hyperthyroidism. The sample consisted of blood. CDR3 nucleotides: TGCAGTCCGCAACAGGGATTACGCAATCAGCCCCAGCATTTT. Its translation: CSPQQGLRNQPQHF.